A selection of T cell receptor beta chains follows, all from one sample in a study of shared clonotypes between healthy human individuals. Libraries were prepared by immunoSEQ multiplex PCR; TCRdb keeps only in-frame clonotypes and omits some of them. Here the sample spans over a million clones, approximately 98.5% being singletons. The sequencing sample was made of naive CD4+ T cells sorted from blood. The receptors originated from a man aged 25 to 45 in good health. CDR3s include the opening cysteine and the closing phenylalanine or tryptophan. The D gene is left open where the match is weak. Part of the rows lack a size; the others show once, few, many or a class for expanded clones.

D gene: TRBD2
V gene: TRBV18
J gene: TRBJ2-1
clone size: NA
CDR3 DNA: TGTGCCAGCCGTGGGACTAGCGGGAGCAATGAGCAGTTCTTC
CDR3 protein: CASRGTSGSNEQFF

D gene: TRBD1
V gene: TRBV6-1
J gene: TRBJ2-2
clone size: NA
CDR3 DNA: TGTGCCAGCAGTGAACGCCAGGGACAGTACACCGGGGAGCTGTTTTTT
CDR3 protein: CASSERQGQYTGELFF

D gene: NA
V gene: TRBV11-2
J gene: TRBJ2-4
clone size: NA
CDR3 DNA: TGTGCCAGCAGCTTGGCGAACATTCAGTACTTC
CDR3 protein: CASSLANIQYF

D gene: NA
V gene: TRBV19
J gene: TRBJ1-3
clone size: NA
CDR3 DNA: TGTGCCAGTAGTACTGACAGAGACACTGGAAACACCATATATTTT
CDR3 protein: CASSTDRDTGNTIYF

D gene: TRBD2
V gene: TRBV19
J gene: TRBJ2-3
clone size: NA
CDR3 DNA: TGTGCCAGTAGTCGTACTAGCGGGAGGAGGTCCACAGATACGCAGTATTTT
CDR3 protein: CASSRTSGRRSTDTQYF

D gene: NA
V gene: TRBV19
J gene: TRBJ1-2
clone size: NA
CDR3 DNA: TGTGCCAGTATAAATCCGGACGCTGAGTATGGCTACACCTTC
CDR3 protein: CASINPDAEYGYTF

D gene: NA
V gene: TRBV5-1
J gene: TRBJ2-5
clone size: once
CDR3 DNA: TGCGCCAGCAGCTTACAGTTCGTTGGCGCGGAGACCCAGTACTTC
CDR3 protein: CASSLQFVGAETQYF

D gene: NA
V gene: TRBV7-9
J gene: TRBJ2-1
clone size: NA
CDR3 DNA: TGTGCCAGCAGCTTTCCCAGGGAGGTCTCAAGCAGCTCCTACAATGAGCAGTTCTTC
CDR3 protein: CASSFPREVSSSSYNEQFF

D gene: NA
V gene: TRBV5-6
J gene: TRBJ1-1
clone size: once
CDR3 DNA: TGTGCCAGCAGCTTGTCGGGCAGGGAGTTTGGAACTGAAGCTTTCTTT
CDR3 protein: CASSLSGREFGTEAFF

D gene: NA
V gene: TRBV29-1
J gene: TRBJ1-5
clone size: NA
CDR3 DNA: TGCAGCGTTGAGGTGGATAGCAATCAGCCCCAGCATTTT
CDR3 protein: CSVEVDSNQPQHF

D gene: TRBD1
V gene: TRBV9
J gene: TRBJ1-2
clone size: NA
CDR3 DNA: TGTGCCAGCAGCAGAGGACAGGGGAACTATGGCTACACCTTC
CDR3 protein: CASSRGQGNYGYTF

D gene: TRBD2
V gene: TRBV27
J gene: TRBJ2-1
clone size: NA
CDR3 DNA: TGTGCCAGCCTCCCTCATGGGGCGACTAGCGGAAACTACAATGAGCAGTTCTTC
CDR3 protein: CASLPHGATSGNYNEQFF

D gene: TRBD2
V gene: TRBV6-6
J gene: TRBJ2-1
clone size: NA
CDR3 DNA: TGTGCCAGCCTCTCCCGGGCGGGAGAACCGGGCAATGAGCAGTTCTTC
CDR3 protein: CASLSRAGEPGNEQFF

D gene: NA
V gene: TRBV28
J gene: TRBJ2-7
clone size: NA
CDR3 DNA: TGTGCCAGCAGTTTGGGGGACCGGGACACGTACTTC
CDR3 protein: CASSLGDRDTYF

D gene: TRBD2
V gene: TRBV18
J gene: TRBJ2-7
clone size: NA
CDR3 DNA: TGTGCCAGCTCACCTCTGAGCGGACTAGCGGGAGCCCTTTCTTTATACGAGCAGTACTTC
CDR3 protein: CASSPLSGLAGALSLYEQYF

D gene: TRBD2
V gene: TRBV9
J gene: TRBJ2-7
clone size: NA
CDR3 DNA: TGTGCCAGCAGCGCGGGATCCGGGACTAGCGGCTCCTACGAGCAGTACTTC
CDR3 protein: CASSAGSGTSGSYEQYF

D gene: NA
V gene: TRBV2
J gene: TRBJ1-4
clone size: NA
CDR3 DNA: TGTGCCAGCAGTGAATCGCAGGGGTTGGGGGAAAAACTGTTTTTT
CDR3 protein: CASSESQGLGEKLFF

D gene: NA
V gene: TRBV28
J gene: TRBJ2-1
clone size: NA
CDR3 DNA: TGTGCCAGCAGTTTAGTCGGGGGGCGACGCAATGAGCAGTTCTTC
CDR3 protein: CASSLVGGRRNEQFF

D gene: TRBD1
V gene: TRBV18
J gene: TRBJ2-7
clone size: NA
CDR3 DNA: TGTGCCAGCTCACCCGGGACAGAATACGAGCAGTACTTC
CDR3 protein: CASSPGTEYEQYF

D gene: NA
V gene: TRBV11-2
J gene: TRBJ2-3
clone size: NA
CDR3 DNA: TGTGCCAGCAGCTTAGAGGGAGGGGGGGGCACAGATACGCAGTATTTT
CDR3 protein: CASSLEGGGGTDTQYF

D gene: NA
V gene: TRBV11-1
J gene: TRBJ1-1
clone size: NA
CDR3 DNA: TGTGCCAGCAGCTCCATCACTGAAGCTTTCTTT
CDR3 protein: CASSSITEAFF

D gene: NA
V gene: TRBV4-1
J gene: TRBJ2-3
clone size: NA
CDR3 DNA: TGCGCCAGCAGCCAAGGGAGCTTGGGATCTAGCACAGATACGCAGTATTTT
CDR3 protein: CASSQGSLGSSTDTQYF

D gene: NA
V gene: TRBV7-2
J gene: TRBJ2-7
clone size: NA
CDR3 DNA: TGTGCCAGCAGTCCTAGGAGAAGTGGCTACGAGCAGTACTTC
CDR3 protein: CASSPRRSGYEQYF

D gene: NA
V gene: TRBV6-5
J gene: TRBJ2-2
clone size: NA
CDR3 DNA: TGTGCCACACGGGGTTTCTCGAGCGCCGGGGAGCTGTTTTTT
CDR3 protein: CATRGFSSAGELFF

D gene: NA
V gene: TRBV5-6
J gene: TRBJ2-5
clone size: NA
CDR3 DNA: TGTGCCAGCAGAGGGCCGCGCGGGCCGGAGACCCAGTACTTC
CDR3 protein: CASRGPRGPETQYF

D gene: TRBD2
V gene: TRBV28
J gene: TRBJ2-1
clone size: NA
CDR3 DNA: TGTGCCAGCAGGATAGGACTAGCGGGAGGGGGAAATGAGCAGTTCTTC
CDR3 protein: CASRIGLAGGGNEQFF

D gene: NA
V gene: TRBV5-1
J gene: TRBJ2-3
clone size: NA
CDR3 DNA: TGCGCCAGCAGAGCGGCTACTAGCACAGATACGCAGTATTTT
CDR3 protein: CASRAATSTDTQYF

D gene: NA
V gene: TRBV15
J gene: TRBJ1-3
clone size: NA
CDR3 DNA: TGTGCCACCAGCCCCCTCTCTGGAAACACCATATATTTT
CDR3 protein: CATSPLSGNTIYF

D gene: NA
V gene: TRBV7-2
J gene: TRBJ1-5
clone size: NA
CDR3 DNA: TGTGCCAGCAGCGTGAGGAGGGATCAGCCCCAGCATTTT
CDR3 protein: CASSVRRDQPQHF

D gene: NA
V gene: TRBV7-9
J gene: TRBJ2-1
clone size: NA
CDR3 DNA: TGTGCCAGCAGCTTAGTCCTTTCCGGGGACCCACGGATCGATGAGCAGTTCTTC
CDR3 protein: CASSLVLSGDPRIDEQFF

D gene: TRBD1
V gene: TRBV30
J gene: TRBJ2-7
clone size: NA
CDR3 DNA: TGTGCCCTACAGGGGGCCTACGAGCAGTACTTC
CDR3 protein: CALQGAYEQYF

D gene: NA
V gene: TRBV29-1
J gene: TRBJ2-7
clone size: NA
CDR3 DNA: TGCAGCGTTGCGGACTATCACTACGAGCAGTACTTC
CDR3 protein: CSVADYHYEQYF

D gene: NA
V gene: TRBV9
J gene: TRBJ2-1
clone size: NA
CDR3 DNA: TGTGCCAGCAGCGTAGTTTCCGAGGGGGGGAGAAATGAGCAGTTCTTC
CDR3 protein: CASSVVSEGGRNEQFF

D gene: NA
V gene: TRBV7-8
J gene: TRBJ2-6
clone size: NA
CDR3 DNA: TGTGCCAGCAGCTTAGATACTGGGGCCAACGTCCTGACTTTC
CDR3 protein: CASSLDTGANVLTF

D gene: NA
V gene: TRBV6-1
J gene: TRBJ2-7
clone size: NA
CDR3 DNA: TGTGCCAGCAGTAGGACCGACACCTACGAGCAGTACTTC
CDR3 protein: CASSRTDTYEQYF

D gene: NA
V gene: TRBV28
J gene: TRBJ2-7
clone size: NA
CDR3 DNA: TGTGCCAGCAGCACCGCGACTACCGCATACGAGCAGTACTTC
CDR3 protein: CASSTATTAYEQYF

D gene: NA
V gene: TRBV5-1
J gene: TRBJ1-4
clone size: NA
CDR3 DNA: TGCGCCAGCAGCTTGGGGATACAAGCAACTAATGAAAAACTGTTTTTT
CDR3 protein: CASSLGIQATNEKLFF

D gene: NA
V gene: TRBV11-2
J gene: TRBJ2-1
clone size: NA
CDR3 DNA: TGTGCCAGCAGCCCGGGACTGACCTCCTACAATGAGCAGTTCTTC
CDR3 protein: CASSPGLTSYNEQFF

D gene: TRBD1
V gene: TRBV9
J gene: TRBJ2-3
clone size: NA
CDR3 DNA: TGTGCCAGCAGCGCCCGGGACAGGGCCAACACAGATACGCAGTATTTT
CDR3 protein: CASSARDRANTDTQYF

D gene: TRBD2
V gene: TRBV9
J gene: TRBJ2-3
clone size: NA
CDR3 DNA: TGTGCCAGCACCCTAGGACTAGCGGGAGTGGAAGATACGCAGTATTTT
CDR3 protein: CASTLGLAGVEDTQYF

D gene: TRBD2
V gene: TRBV28
J gene: TRBJ2-7
clone size: NA
CDR3 DNA: TGTGCCAGCAGTTCGCGGGGGGGGCGGAGGGACTCCTACGAGCAGTACTTC
CDR3 protein: CASSSRGGRRDSYEQYF

D gene: TRBD2
V gene: TRBV14
J gene: TRBJ2-1
clone size: NA
CDR3 DNA: TGTGCCAGCAGCCAAGACGGAGCGGGAGGGCCCTTCGATGAGCAGTTCTTC
CDR3 protein: CASSQDGAGGPFDEQFF

D gene: TRBD2
V gene: TRBV5-1
J gene: TRBJ2-5
clone size: NA
CDR3 DNA: TGCGCCAGCGGGCTAGCGGGAGCCGAGACCCAGTACTTC
CDR3 protein: CASGLAGAETQYF

D gene: TRBD2
V gene: TRBV11-2
J gene: TRBJ2-3
clone size: NA
CDR3 DNA: TGTGCCAGCAGCTTAGGAAGGCTCAGGCGGGAGACAGATACGCAGTATTTT
CDR3 protein: CASSLGRLRRETDTQYF

D gene: TRBD2
V gene: TRBV18
J gene: TRBJ2-1
clone size: NA
CDR3 DNA: TGTGCCAGCTCAAACTTAGCGGGACGCTCCTACAATGAGCAGTTCTTC
CDR3 protein: CASSNLAGRSYNEQFF

D gene: NA
V gene: TRBV20-1
J gene: TRBJ1-1
clone size: NA
CDR3 DNA: TGCAGTGCCACTAGGATAGCTGAAGCTTTCTTT
CDR3 protein: CSATRIAEAFF

D gene: TRBD1
V gene: TRBV7-9
J gene: TRBJ1-3
clone size: NA
CDR3 DNA: TGTGCCAGCAGCACACAGGGACAGAGCTCTGGAAACACCATATATTTT
CDR3 protein: CASSTQGQSSGNTIYF

D gene: TRBD1
V gene: TRBV30
J gene: TRBJ1-2
clone size: NA
CDR3 DNA: TGTGCCTGGAGTCCGGGACAGGGAGGCGGCTACACCTTC
CDR3 protein: CAWSPGQGGGYTF

D gene: TRBD2
V gene: TRBV11-2
J gene: TRBJ2-5
clone size: NA
CDR3 DNA: TGTGCCAGCAGCCATGGACTAGCGGGAGATCAAGAGACCCAGTACTTC
CDR3 protein: CASSHGLAGDQETQYF

D gene: NA
V gene: TRBV7-2
J gene: TRBJ2-5
clone size: once
CDR3 DNA: TGTGCCAGCAGCTTGCTAGCAACGAGAGCACAAGAGACCCAGTACTTC
CDR3 protein: CASSLLATRAQETQYF